The next 16 T cell receptor beta chains were all read from a single sample in a study of T cells in Graves' hyperthyroidism and ophthalmopathy (dated by TCRdb to the late 2010s). Library construction relied on multiplex PCR. TCRdb lists the instrument as Illumina HiSeq 2000. TCR beta CDR3 regions were amplified from RNA transcripts. For the first round of RT-PCR on the TCR CDR3, the HTBI primer set was used together with the Qiagen OneStep RT-PCR kit. The public reads were reprocessed in TCRdb via fastp at Q25 and MiXCR, keeping in-frame beta chains. When rows share a CDR3 protein, they turn into one entry using the most common DNA and genes. The table for this sample lists 490,000 or so distinct CDR3 sequences; 15% to 20% of them were counted only once. Roughly 44% of the sample lies in the top ten. Sequenced: blood. These receptors were collected from a middle-aged man with Graves' ophthalmopathy.

This clonotype was counted between two and nine times. V usage is TRBV7-8 and J usage is TRBJ2-3, with D uncertain. This CDR3 region has 15 residues. V was cut by 5 bases and J by 5 bases, with 17 bases left in between. Germline V gene sequence: CDR1 SGHVS, CDR2 FQNEAQ. The CDR3 nucleotides read TGTGCCAGCAGCCAGAACCTTCGACCCATAGATACGCAGTATTTT. Its translation: CASSQNLRPIDTQYF.

This clonotype was seen many times. The rearrangement uses TRBV7-2 and TRBJ2-7; either TRBD1 or TRBD2 may supply D (5 bases each). CDR3 length: 15 residues. Looked up from germline, CDR1 is SGHTA and CDR2 is FQGNSA. The V end was cut by 1 base, the J end by 3 bases, with 13 bases between. As DNA, the CDR3 is TGTGCCAGCAGCTTAGGGGACCCACACCTCTACGAGCAGTACTTC. Translation gives CASSLGDPHLYEQYF. Using reference TRBV7-2 and TRBJ2-7 for the parts outside the CDR3, the full variable domain is GAGVSQSPSNKVTEKGKDVELRCDPISGHTALYWYRQSLGQGLEFLIYFQGNSAPDKSGLPSDRFSAERTGGSVSTLTIQRTQQEDSAVYLCASSLGDPHLYEQYFGPGTRLTVT.

A remark on this clonotype: No conserved phenylalanine or tryptophan ends this CDR3, so it is likely a read error. The chain links TRBV2 to TRBJ2-3, with 7 bases identical to TRBD2. The V gene's germline CDR1 is SNHLY and CDR2 FYNNEI. This CDR3 comprises 15 residues. V shed 4 bases, J shed 0 bases, and the junction held 4 bases outside the gene matches. The CDR3 nucleotides are TGTGCCAGCAGTGTCGGGACTACTAGCACAGATACGCAGTATTCT. Protein product: CASSVGTTSTDTQYS.

The CDR3 DNA follows: TGTGCCTGGAGTACTACGGGAGCAGGTCCCCTGTTCTTC. Its protein product is CAWSTTGAGPLFF. The chain is built from TRBV30 and TRBJ2-1; tentative D call: TRBD2 (6 bases). The ends were cut back, 2 bases at V and 15 bases at J, with 20 bases in the middle. The CDR3 has 13 amino acids. Germline V gene sequence: CDR1 GTSNPN, CDR2 SVGIG (reference sequence).

V gene TRBV30 combines with J gene TRBJ2-5; maybe TRBD1 (6 bases). This CDR3 contains 13 residues. The germline gives CDR1 GTSNPN, CDR2 SVGIG (reference sequence). Trimming removed 8 bases at V and 2 bases at J, with 15 bases between. The CDR3 DNA reads as TGTGCCAGCGACTCAAGGGGGCAAGAGACCCAGTACTTC. This gives the protein CASDSRGQETQYF.

This chain links TRBV12-3 or TRBV12-4 with TRBJ1-5; TRBD1 might be the D (5 bases). CDR3 length equals 14 residues. V was cut by 5 bases and J by 0 bases, with 8 bases left in between. CDR3 amino acids: CASSRTNSNQPQHF. CDR3 bases: TGTGCCAGCAGTCGGACAAATAGCAATCAGCCCCAGCATTTT.

The chain recombines TRBV27 with TRBJ2-3, with 9 bases that match TRBD2. Germline V CDR1 and CDR2: MNHEY, SMNVEV (reference sequence). The CDR3 spans 15 residues. V lost 4 bases, J lost 3 bases, and 5 bases stayed unmatched. The CDR3 DNA reads as TGTGCCAGCAGTTCTGGGACTAGCTTAACAGATACGCAGTATTTT. It codes for CASSSGTSLTDTQYF.

This clonotype was seen repeatedly, ten times or more. The CDR3 nucleotides are TGTGCCAGCTCACCACGTCACAGCTCCTACGAGCAGTACTTC. Translated: CASSPRHSSYEQYF. V and J are TRBV18 and TRBJ2-7; D is ambiguous. The CDR3 length is 14 residues. V lost 1 base and J lost 0, with 7 bases in between. Germline V gene sequence: CDR1 KGHSH, CDR2 LQKENI. Full variable domain (remainder filled in from reference TRBV18 and TRBJ2-7): NAGVMQNPRHLVRRRGQEARLRCSPMKGHSHVYWYRQLPEEGLKFMVYLQKENIIDESGMPKERFSAEFPKEGPSILRIQQVVRGDSAAYFCASSPRHSSYEQYFGPGTRLTVT.

The chain couples TRBV5-8 to TRBJ2-1; the match to TRBD2 covers 7 bases. The CDR3 spans 14 residues. V dropped 4 bases and J dropped 5; count of bases not matched to a gene: 6. From germline, CDR1 is SGHTS and CDR2 YDEGEE. The CDR3 reads CASSPGLYNNEQFF. The CDR3 DNA reads as TGTGCCAGCAGCCCGGGACTATACAACAATGAGCAGTTCTTC.

This clonotype was observed many times. This chain connects TRBV28 to TRBJ1-2; TRBD1 is a possible D gene (5 bases). The CDR3 runs 14 residues. V was pared by 7 bases and J by 3 bases, with 15 bases between. Germline V CDR1 and CDR2: MDHEN, SYDVKM. CDR3 amino acids: CASITTGRDYGYTF. CDR3 DNA sequence: TGTGCCAGCATCACAACCGGCAGGGACTATGGCTACACCTTC.

The V gene is TRBV14, the J gene TRBJ1-1; TRBD1 matches at 9 bases. Germline V gene data show CDR1 as SGHDN and CDR2 as FVKESK. This CDR3 contains 14 residues. V dropped 5 bases and J dropped 3; count of bases not matched to a gene: 4. The CDR3 region is CASSVTGGYTEAFF. The CDR3 DNA is TGTGCCAGCAGCGTTACAGGGGGCTACACTGAAGCTTTCTTT.

As regards this clonotype: The junction shows a germline mismatch at one end, possibly a read error. The chain recombines TRBV18 with TRBJ2-2; D gene uncertain. This CDR3 has 16 residues. Germline values: CDR1 KGHSH, CDR2 LQKENI. The CDR3: CANSPYTVQNTGELFF. CDR3 DNA sequence: TGTGCCAACTCACCGTACACGGTACAGAACACCGGGGAGCTGTTTTTT.

CDR3 sequence: CASSSRGQPYQVTGELFF. CDR3 DNA: TGTGCCAGCAGTTCGCGGGGGCAGCCCTACCAGGTCACCGGGGAGCTGTTTTTT. This chain uses TRBV27 with TRBJ2-2, with D perhaps matching TRBD2 (7 bases). Germline loops: CDR1 MNHEY, CDR2 SMNVEV (reference sequence). The CDR3 is made up of 18 amino acids. The V and J ends lost 4 bases and 4 bases respectively, with 22 bases between them.

The chain couples TRBV11-2 to TRBJ2-4; either TRBD1 or TRBD2 may supply D (5 bases each). The CDR3 runs to 15 residues. Germline lookup yields CDR1 SGHAT and CDR2 FQNNGV. V was cut by 0 bases and J by 5 bases, with 11 bases left in between. The CDR3: CASSLEGDGQNIQYF. The CDR3 DNA follows: TGTGCCAGCAGCTTAGAGGGGGACGGACAAAACATTCAGTACTTC. Combining the CDR3 with reference TRBV11-2 and TRBJ2-4 gives the whole variable domain EAGVAQSPRYKIIEKRQSVAFWCNPISGHATLYWYQQILGQGPKLLIQFQNNGVVDDSQLPKDRFSAERLKGVDSTLKIQPAKLEDSAVYLCASSLEGDGQNIQYFGAGTRLSVL.

This rearrangement joins TRBV11-2 to TRBJ1-1; no definite D call. Germline V gene lookup returns CDR1 SGHAT and CDR2 FQNNGV. This CDR3 comprises 13 residues. Between the trimmed V and J ends, which lost 5 bases and 4 bases, there was a span of 11 bases. In nucleotides, the CDR3 is TGTGCCAGCAGCGCTGACTTTGGCACTGAAGCTTTCTTT. Translated: CASSADFGTEAFF.

Concerning this clonotype itself: A much larger clone sits a single nucleotide away, making a read error possible. The chain carries TRBV5-1 and TRBJ2-7; 8 bases match TRBD2. CDR3 length equals 16 residues. Germline trimming cut 2 bases from V and 7 bases from J; bases unmatched to any gene: 14. Germline V gives CDR1 SGHRS, CDR2 YFSETQ. The CDR3 here is CASSFIGLAGGYEQYF. The CDR3 nucleotides are TGCGCCAGCAGCTTCATCGGGCTAGCGGGTGGCTATGAGCAGTACTTC.